The 29 T cell receptor beta chains given below trace back to one sample, sequenced in a study of OX40 agonist ivuxolimab in advanced cancers. Sequencing was performed with immunoSEQ multiplex PCR; in TCRdb, only in-frame clones are kept and a portion is missing. The repertoire holds some 45,000 clones, around 85% seen once, with 0.38% in the top ten. Specimen: CD4+ or CD8+ T cells sorted from blood, collected in a trial of the OX40 agonist ivuxolimab. Receptors were obtained from an adult with an advanced solid tumor such as melanoma, head and neck, liver or kidney cancer.

The CDR3 bases are TGTGCCAGCAGTGAAGCCATCGTAGGGCTAGTTTTTTACAATGAGCAGTTCTTC. It translates to CASSEAIVGLVFYNEQFF. J is TRBJ2-1 and V is TRBV6-1; D gene uncertain. The CDR3 sequence is 18 residues long. Germline lookup yields CDR1 MNHNS and CDR2 SASEGT. V was cut by 0 bases and J by 4 bases, with 19 bases left in between.

This rearrangement joins TRBV5-4 to TRBJ1-3; TRBD1 matches at 8 bases. CDR3 size: 17 residues. V shed 0 bases and J 0 bases; nucleotides not matched to a gene: 5. CDR1 is SGHNT and CDR2 is YYREEE in the germline V gene (reference sequence). CDR3 protein: CASSLVRDRSSGNTIYF. CDR3 sequence (DNA): TGTGCCAGCAGCTTGGTTAGGGACAGGAGCTCTGGAAACACCATATATTTT.

The J gene is TRBJ2-5, the V gene TRBV5-6; 8 nucleotides match TRBD1. The CDR3 length is 13 residues. J was trimmed by 5 bases and V by 5 bases; bases with no gene match: 5. Germline CDR1 SGHDT, CDR2 YYEEEE. The CDR3, as DNA: TGTGCCAGCAGTCAGGACAGGGAGGAGACCCAGTACTTC. Translating it yields CASSQDREETQYF.

In this sample, this clone turned up once. The chain carries TRBV18 and TRBJ1-3; 8 bases are a match to TRBD1. The CDR3 contains 15 residues. Looked up from germline, CDR1 is KGHSH and CDR2 is LQKENI. V lost 3 bases to trimming and J lost 2 bases; unmatched junction nucleotides: 3. CDR3 nucleotides: TGTGCCAGCTCACCCCAGGGGGCCGCTGGAAACACCATATATTTT. Encoded protein: CASSPQGAAGNTIYF.

The V gene is TRBV6-1, the J gene TRBJ1-5; 7 nucleotides match TRBD1. Germline V gene data show CDR1 as MNHNS and CDR2 as SASEGT. V lost 2 bases to trimming and J lost 6 bases; unmatched junction nucleotides: 7. This CDR3 spans 15 amino acids. The CDR3, as DNA: TGTGCCAGCAGTGAATCGAGACAGGGAGTTCAGCCCCAGCATTTT. This codes for CASSESRQGVQPQHF.

CDR3 DNA sequence: TGTGCCAGCAGCTTAGATCCCCGGGGGGGGGTTTCACCCCTCCACTTT. Its translation: CASSLDPRGGVSPLHF. The chain joins TRBV11-3 to TRBJ1-6; possibly TRBD1 for D (5 bases). CDR3 size: 16 residues. V lost 0 bases to trimming and J lost 9 bases, with 15 bases between them. Germline V CDR1 and CDR2: SGHNT, YENEEA.

The chain uses TRBV4-3 and TRBJ1-3; 9 nucleotides align to TRBD1. The CDR3 consists of 16 residues. Germline CDR1 is LGHNA and CDR2 is YSLEER. V dropped 3 bases and J dropped 2; count of bases not matched to a gene: 5. CDR3 in DNA: TGCGCCAGCAGCCAGGGACAGGGTTTCACTGGAAACACCATATATTTT. Protein sequence: CASSQGQGFTGNTIYF.

V is TRBV5-4 and J is TRBJ2-5; 7 bases are a match to TRBD1. Germline V CDR1 and CDR2: SGHNT, YYREEE (reference sequence). This CDR3 is 15 amino acids long. The J segment lost 4 bases and the V segment lost 3 bases, leaving 9 bases of the junction unmatched. In DNA, the CDR3 is TGTGCCAGCAGCTGGGCCCCGAGACAGGGAGAGACCCAGTACTTC. It is translated as CASSWAPRQGETQYF.

This clone was observed a single time. The chain combines TRBV7-9 with TRBJ1-2, with no clear D. The CDR3 totals 12 residues. V lost 2 bases, J lost 7 bases, and 8 bases lay in between. CDR1 and CDR2 from the germline V gene are SEHNR and FQNEAQ (reference sequence). The CDR3 DNA reads as TGTGCCAGCAGCTTAATGGAATCTGGCTACACCTTC. As protein: CASSLMESGYTF.

This rearrangement joins TRBV7-2 to TRBJ1-5; D possibly corresponds to TRBD1 (6 bases). CDR3 length equals 15 residues. V was clipped by 0 bases and J by 5 bases, with 11 bases between them. In germline, CDR1 is SGHTA, CDR2 FQGNSA. In DNA, the CDR3 is TGTGCCAGCAGCTTAGCCGGGGGCAGCTATCAGCCCCAGCATTTT. Encoded protein: CASSLAGGSYQPQHF.

The gene calls are TRBV13 and TRBJ1-4, with unresolved D. V lost 5 bases, J lost 11 bases, and 12 bases lay in between. Germline V gives CDR1 PRHDT, CDR2 FYEKMQ (reference sequence). The CDR3 loop spans 12 amino acids. CDR3 amino acids: CASSGDADKLFF. CDR3 DNA sequence: TGTGCCAGCAGCGGAGACGCGGACAAACTGTTTTTT.

This chain links TRBV7-2 with TRBJ1-1; no firm D call. The V and J ends lost 1 base and 0 bases respectively, with 9 bases between them. Germline-derived CDR1 and CDR2 are SGHTA and FQGNSA. The CDR3 covers 15 residues. This CDR3 is CASSLVLGMNTEAFF. In DNA, the CDR3 is TGTGCCAGCAGCTTAGTACTGGGAATGAACACTGAAGCTTTCTTT.

V gene TRBV11-2 combines with J gene TRBJ2-3; TRBD1 matches at 7 bases. In germline, CDR1 is SGHAT, CDR2 FQNNGV. The ends lost 2 bases at V and 2 bases at J; junction bases unmatched: 4. The CDR3 extends over 15 amino acids. CDR3 sequence reads: CASSLSGQTTDTQYF. In nucleotides, the CDR3 is TGTGCCAGCAGCTTATCGGGACAGACCACAGATACGCAGTATTTT.

V gene TRBV19 combines with J gene TRBJ1-1, with D possibly being TRBD1 (6 bases). The CDR3 consists of 17 residues. In germline, CDR1 is LNHDA, CDR2 SQIVND (reference sequence). Trimming stripped 9 bases from V and 1 base from J, with 24 bases between. CDR3 nucleotides: TGTGCCAGCCGGACTGGGGGGGCTAACCTGGGGAACACTGAAGCTTTCTTT. It codes for CASRTGGANLGNTEAFF.

V is TRBV7-9 and J is TRBJ1-3; the D is unclear. Germline V gene data show CDR1 as SEHNR and CDR2 as FQNEAQ (reference sequence). Between the trimmed V and J ends, which lost 2 bases and 8 bases, there was a span of 13 bases. The CDR3 extends over 14 amino acids. DNA of the CDR3: TGTGCCAGCAGCTTAAGGTCGGGTGAGGACACCATATATTTT. Translation gives CASSLRSGEDTIYF. The variable domain in full, completed from reference TRBV7-9 and TRBJ1-3, reads DTGVSQNPRHKITKRGQNVTFRCDPISEHNRLYWYRQTLGQGPEFLTYFQNEAQLEKSRLLSDRFSAERPKGSFSTLEIQRTEQGDSAMYLCASSLRSGEDTIYFGEGSWLTVV.

Note on this clone: A read error may produce the germline difference seen at one junction end. V and J are TRBV29-1 and TRBJ2-7; 8 positions match TRBD2. The germline gives CDR1 SQVTM, CDR2 ANQGSEA. The CDR3 runs 13 residues. Written as DNA, the CDR3 is TGCAGCTTTGAAGGGTCCGGGAGGGGCGAGCAGTACTTC. Its protein is CSFEGSGRGEQYF.

This clone was found once. The V and J genes are TRBV4-2 and TRBJ1-2, with D unresolved. The CDR3 length is 14 residues. Germline CDR1 is LGHNA and CDR2 is YNFKEQ. The V and J ends lost 0 bases and 4 bases respectively, with 9 bases between them. CDR3: CASSQDQAAYGYTF. The CDR3 bases are TGTGCCAGCAGCCAAGATCAAGCTGCCTATGGCTACACCTTC.

In regard to this clone: Other DNA sequences in the same sample also yield this CDR3. CDR3 bases: TGTGCCAGCAGCCTAGGAGCGGGAGTAAAAGATACGCAGTATTTT. This gives the protein CASSLGAGVKDTQYF. The chain carries TRBV7-2 and TRBJ2-3; 8 nucleotides align to TRBD2. There are 15 residues in the CDR3. V trimming: 5 bases; J trimming: 5 bases; junction bases outside the gene matches: 9. The germline V gene has CDR1 SGHTA and CDR2 FQGNSA.

The chain employs TRBV25-1 and TRBJ1-1; the match to TRBD1 covers 7 bases. Germline V CDR1 and CDR2: MGHDK, SYGVNS. The trim removed 8 bases at V and 11 bases at J, leaving 17 bases unmatched. The CDR3 sequence is 14 residues long. CDR3 amino acids: CASSSTPQGGRAFF. CDR3 in DNA: TGTGCCAGCTCCTCCACCCCGCAGGGGGGGCGGGCTTTCTTT.

This rearrangement joins TRBV29-1 to TRBJ2-2; weak D call: TRBD1 (5 bases). The CDR3 is 13 amino acids. Germline V gives CDR1 SQVTM, CDR2 ANQGSEA. The V end lost 5 bases, the J end lost 5 bases, and 12 bases lay between the germline ends. Here the CDR3 reads CSVLAGPTGELFF. The CDR3 DNA sequence: TGCAGCGTTTTGGCAGGGCCGACCGGGGAGCTGTTTTTT.

V usage is TRBV7-9 and J usage is TRBJ1-2; D gene unclear. The V end lost 3 bases, the J end lost 3 bases, and 11 bases lay between the germline ends. The CDR3 spans 14 residues. The germline CDR1 and CDR2 sequences are SEHNR and FQNEAQ (reference sequence). The CDR3 loop is CASSFPLFYYGYTF. CDR3 nucleotide sequence: TGTGCCAGCAGCTTTCCCTTGTTCTACTATGGCTACACCTTC.

This clone was seen a single time. The chain links TRBV29-1 to TRBJ1-1; no clear D. V lost 6 bases, J lost 1 base, and 12 bases lay in between. This CDR3 is 13 amino acids long. Germline assignment: CDR1 SQVTM and CDR2 ANQGSEA. The CDR3, as DNA: TGCAGCGTGGGCCAAGGTCGGAACACTGAAGCTTTCTTT. Its translation: CSVGQGRNTEAFF.

The J gene is TRBJ1-1, the V gene TRBV7-2, with D unclear. Trimming pared 1 base from V and 5 bases from J, leaving 14 bases between. The CDR3 has 15 residues. Germline V CDR1 and CDR2: SGHTA, FQGNSA. The CDR3 sequence is CASSLVVFLETEAFF. In DNA form, the CDR3 reads TGTGCCAGCAGCTTAGTGGTATTCCTTGAAACTGAAGCTTTCTTT. The full variable domain, its missing parts supplied by reference TRBV7-2 and TRBJ1-1, is GAGVSQSPSNKVTEKGKDVELRCDPISGHTALYWYRQSLGQGLEFLIYFQGNSAPDKSGLPSDRFSAERTGGSVSTLTIQRTQQEDSAVYLCASSLVVFLETEAFFGQGTRLTVV.

CDR3 sequence reads: CAWMAGEGTEAFF. In DNA, the CDR3 is TGTGCCTGGATGGCAGGGGAGGGCACTGAAGCTTTCTTT. V usage is TRBV30 and J usage is TRBJ1-1; D might be TRBD1 (6 bases). CDR3 length: 13 residues. CDR1 and CDR2 from the germline V gene are GTSNPN and SVGIG (reference sequence). V lost 4 bases, J lost 4 bases, and 13 bases lay in between.

This clone occurred once. This sequence joins TRBV4-3 and TRBJ1-3; D is uncertain. Deletions cut 0 bases from V and 0 bases from J, with 9 bases between. CDR1 is LGHNA and CDR2 is YSLEER in the germline V gene. This CDR3 is built from 16 residues. The CDR3, as DNA: TGCGCCAGCAGCCAAGATCGGGGTGGCTCTGGAAACACCATATATTTT. Residues: CASSQDRGGSGNTIYF.

The rearrangement uses TRBV11-3 and TRBJ1-5; 7 nucleotides line up with TRBD1. The germline CDR1 and CDR2 sequences are SGHNT and YENEEA. This CDR3 has 15 residues. Trimming took 0 bases from V and 4 from J; bases not matched to a gene: 3. The CDR3 nucleotides read TGTGCCAGCAGCTTAGATCCAGGGGGGAATCAGCCCCAGCATTTT. Protein product: CASSLDPGGNQPQHF.

The gene calls are TRBV5-1 and TRBJ1-1; 9 nucleotides agree with TRBD1. The germline V gene has CDR1 SGHRS and CDR2 YFSETQ. The V and J ends lost 4 bases and 10 bases, in that order; junction bases with no gene match: 2. This CDR3 is built from 11 residues. CDR3 region: CASSPGQGAFF. The CDR3 region has the DNA TGCGCCAGCAGCCCGGGACAGGGAGCTTTCTTT.

V gene TRBV2 combines with J gene TRBJ2-5; D remains unclear. CDR1 is SNHLY, CDR2 FYNNEI, per germline. V was shortened by 4 bases and J by 4 bases, with 10 bases between the two germline ends. CDR3 length: 13 residues. CDR3 coding DNA: TGTGCCAGCAGTGGGGCTAGTCTAGAGACCCAGTACTTC. The encoded protein is CASSGASLETQYF.

Comment on this clone: An end of the junction differs from the germline gene, which may be a read error. The chain is built from TRBV7-7 and TRBJ2-5; TRBD2 matches 14 bases. Germline CDR1 reads SSHAT; CDR2 reads FNYEAQ (reference sequence). The CDR3 consists of 18 residues. Written as DNA, the CDR3 is TGTGCTAGCAGTCCTAGGACTAGCGGGAGGTTCTTTCAAGAGACCCAGTACTTC. Residues: CASSPRTSGRFFQETQYF.